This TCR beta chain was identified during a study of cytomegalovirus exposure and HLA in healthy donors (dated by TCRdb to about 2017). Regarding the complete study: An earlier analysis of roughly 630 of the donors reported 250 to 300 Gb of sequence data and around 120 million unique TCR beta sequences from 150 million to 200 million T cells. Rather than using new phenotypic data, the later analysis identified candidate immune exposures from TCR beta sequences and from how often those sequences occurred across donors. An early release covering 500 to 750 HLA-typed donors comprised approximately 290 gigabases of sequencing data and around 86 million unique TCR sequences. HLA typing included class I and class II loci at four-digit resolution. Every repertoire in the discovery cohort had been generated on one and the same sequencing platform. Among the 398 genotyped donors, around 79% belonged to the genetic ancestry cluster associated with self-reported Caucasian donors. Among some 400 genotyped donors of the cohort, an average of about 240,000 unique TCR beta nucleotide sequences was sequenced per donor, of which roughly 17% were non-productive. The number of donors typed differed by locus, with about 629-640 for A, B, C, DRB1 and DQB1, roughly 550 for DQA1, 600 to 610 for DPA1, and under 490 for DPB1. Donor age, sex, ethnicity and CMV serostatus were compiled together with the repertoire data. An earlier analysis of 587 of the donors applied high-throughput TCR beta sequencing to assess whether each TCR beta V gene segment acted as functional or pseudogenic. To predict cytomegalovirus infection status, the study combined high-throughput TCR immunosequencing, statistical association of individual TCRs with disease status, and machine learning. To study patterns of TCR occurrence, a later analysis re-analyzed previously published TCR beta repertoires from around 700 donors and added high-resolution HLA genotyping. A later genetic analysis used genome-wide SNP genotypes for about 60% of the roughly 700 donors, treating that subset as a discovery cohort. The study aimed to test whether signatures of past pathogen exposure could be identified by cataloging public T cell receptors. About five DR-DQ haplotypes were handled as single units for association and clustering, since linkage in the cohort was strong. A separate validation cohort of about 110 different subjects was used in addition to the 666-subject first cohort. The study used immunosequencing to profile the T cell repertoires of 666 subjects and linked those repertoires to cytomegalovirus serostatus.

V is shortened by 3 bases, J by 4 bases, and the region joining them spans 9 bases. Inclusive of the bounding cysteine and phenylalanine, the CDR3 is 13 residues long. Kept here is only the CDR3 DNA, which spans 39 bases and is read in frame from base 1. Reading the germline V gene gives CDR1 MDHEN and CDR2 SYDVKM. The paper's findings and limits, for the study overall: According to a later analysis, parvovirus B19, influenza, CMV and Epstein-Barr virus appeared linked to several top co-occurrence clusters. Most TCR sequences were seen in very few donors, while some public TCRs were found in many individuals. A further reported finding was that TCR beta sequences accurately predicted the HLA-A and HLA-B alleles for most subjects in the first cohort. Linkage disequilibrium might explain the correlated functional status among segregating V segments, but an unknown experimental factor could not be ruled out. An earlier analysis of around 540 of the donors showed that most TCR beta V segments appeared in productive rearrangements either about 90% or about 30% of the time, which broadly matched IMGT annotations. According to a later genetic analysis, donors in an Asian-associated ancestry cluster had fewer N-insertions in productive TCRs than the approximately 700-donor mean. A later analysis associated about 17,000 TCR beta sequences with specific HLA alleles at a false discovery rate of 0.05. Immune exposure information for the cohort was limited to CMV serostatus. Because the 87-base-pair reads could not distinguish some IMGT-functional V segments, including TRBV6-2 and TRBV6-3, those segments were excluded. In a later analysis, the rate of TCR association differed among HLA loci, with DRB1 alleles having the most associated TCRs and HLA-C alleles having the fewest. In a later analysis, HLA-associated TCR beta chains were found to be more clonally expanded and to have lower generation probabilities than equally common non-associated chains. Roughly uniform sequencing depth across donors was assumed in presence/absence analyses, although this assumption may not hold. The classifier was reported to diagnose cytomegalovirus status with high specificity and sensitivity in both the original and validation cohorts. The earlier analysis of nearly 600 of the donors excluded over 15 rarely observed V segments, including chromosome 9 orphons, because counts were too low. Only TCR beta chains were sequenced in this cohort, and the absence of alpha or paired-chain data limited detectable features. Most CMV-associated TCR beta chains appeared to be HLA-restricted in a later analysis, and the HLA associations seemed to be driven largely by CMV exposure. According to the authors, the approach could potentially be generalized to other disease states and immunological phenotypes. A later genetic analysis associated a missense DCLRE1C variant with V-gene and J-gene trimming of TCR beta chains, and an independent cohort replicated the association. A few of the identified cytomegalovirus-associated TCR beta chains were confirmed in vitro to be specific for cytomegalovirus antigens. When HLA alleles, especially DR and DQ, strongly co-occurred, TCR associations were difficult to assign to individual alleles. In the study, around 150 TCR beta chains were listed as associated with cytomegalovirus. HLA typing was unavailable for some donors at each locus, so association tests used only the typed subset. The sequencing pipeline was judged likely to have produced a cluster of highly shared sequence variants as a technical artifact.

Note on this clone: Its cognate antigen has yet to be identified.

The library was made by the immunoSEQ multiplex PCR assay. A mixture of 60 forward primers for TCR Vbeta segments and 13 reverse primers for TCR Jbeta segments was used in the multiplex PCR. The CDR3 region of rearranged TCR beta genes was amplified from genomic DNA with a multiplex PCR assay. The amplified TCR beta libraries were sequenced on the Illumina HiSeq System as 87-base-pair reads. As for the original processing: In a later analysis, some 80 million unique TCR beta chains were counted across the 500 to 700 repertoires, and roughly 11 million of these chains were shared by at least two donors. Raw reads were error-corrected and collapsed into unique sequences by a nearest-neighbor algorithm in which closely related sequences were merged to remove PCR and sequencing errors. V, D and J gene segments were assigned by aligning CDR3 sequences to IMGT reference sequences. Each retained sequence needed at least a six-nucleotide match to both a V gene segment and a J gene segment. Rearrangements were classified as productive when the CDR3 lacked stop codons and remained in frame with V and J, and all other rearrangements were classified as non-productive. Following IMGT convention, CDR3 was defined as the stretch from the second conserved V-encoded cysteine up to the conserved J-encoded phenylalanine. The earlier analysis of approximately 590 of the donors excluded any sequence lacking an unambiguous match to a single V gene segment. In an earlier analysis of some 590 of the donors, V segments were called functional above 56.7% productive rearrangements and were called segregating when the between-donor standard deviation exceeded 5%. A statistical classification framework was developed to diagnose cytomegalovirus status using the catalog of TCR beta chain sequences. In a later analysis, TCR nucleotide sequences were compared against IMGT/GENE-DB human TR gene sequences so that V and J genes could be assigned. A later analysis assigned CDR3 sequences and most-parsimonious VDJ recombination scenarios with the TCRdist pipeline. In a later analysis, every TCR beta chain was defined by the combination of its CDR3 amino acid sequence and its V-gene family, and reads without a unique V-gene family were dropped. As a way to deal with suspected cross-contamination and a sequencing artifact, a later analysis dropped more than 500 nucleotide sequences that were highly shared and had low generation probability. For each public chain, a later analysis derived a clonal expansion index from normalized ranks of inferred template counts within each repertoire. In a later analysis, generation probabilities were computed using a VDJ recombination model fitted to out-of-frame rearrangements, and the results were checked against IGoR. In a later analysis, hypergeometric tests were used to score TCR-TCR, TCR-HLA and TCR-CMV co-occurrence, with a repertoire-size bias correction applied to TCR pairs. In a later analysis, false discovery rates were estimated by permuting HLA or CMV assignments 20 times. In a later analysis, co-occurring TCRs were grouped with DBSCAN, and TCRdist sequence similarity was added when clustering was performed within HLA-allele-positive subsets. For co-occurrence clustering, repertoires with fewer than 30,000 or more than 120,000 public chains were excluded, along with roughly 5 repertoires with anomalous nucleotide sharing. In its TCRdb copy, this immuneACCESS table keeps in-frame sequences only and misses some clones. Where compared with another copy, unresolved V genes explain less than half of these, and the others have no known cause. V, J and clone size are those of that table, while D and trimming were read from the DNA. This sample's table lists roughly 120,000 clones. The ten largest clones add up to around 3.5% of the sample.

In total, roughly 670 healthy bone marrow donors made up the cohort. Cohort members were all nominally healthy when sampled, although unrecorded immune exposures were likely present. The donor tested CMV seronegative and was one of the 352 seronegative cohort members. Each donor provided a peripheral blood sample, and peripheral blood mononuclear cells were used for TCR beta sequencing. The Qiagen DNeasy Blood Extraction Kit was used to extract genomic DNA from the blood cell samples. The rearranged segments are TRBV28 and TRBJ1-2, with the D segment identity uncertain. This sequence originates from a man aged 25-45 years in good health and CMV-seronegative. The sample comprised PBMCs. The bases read TGTGCCAGCAGTTTCACGGGTGGCTATGGCTACACCTTC. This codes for CASSFTGGYGYTF.